Following are 20 T cell receptor beta chains from one sample sequenced in a study of cytomegalovirus exposure and HLA in healthy donors. With 60 Vbeta and 13 Jbeta primers, the PCR was carried out. TCRdb's table, derived via immunoSEQ multiplex PCR, lists solely in-frame clones and lacks some. The sample yields roughly 120,000 clones, about four fifths seen once. The sample comprised PBMCs. The receptors derive from a woman aged 18-29 years in good health and CMV-seronegative.

This clone has more than one count but fewer than ten. The chain combines TRBV18 with TRBJ1-5, with a tentative D call TRBD1 (5 bases). The CDR3 runs 18 residues. Germline V gives CDR1 KGHSH, CDR2 LQKENI. The V end was cut by 0 bases, the J end by 4 bases, with 19 bases between. The CDR3: CASSPPWSKQARNQPQHF. In DNA form, the CDR3 reads TGTGCCAGCTCACCACCATGGAGTAAACAGGCGAGAAATCAGCCCCAGCATTTT.

This rearrangement joins TRBV19 to TRBJ1-5, with 9 positions matching TRBD1. The CDR3 loop spans 16 amino acids. The V gene's germline CDR1 is LNHDA and CDR2 SQIVND (reference sequence). V lost 5 bases and J lost 5; bases outside the gene matches: 10. For the CDR3, the DNA is TGTGCCAGTAGTCCGCACCTGGACAGGGGAGATCAGCCCCAGCATTTT. It codes for CASSPHLDRGDQPQHF. The whole variable domain, remainder taken from reference TRBV19 and TRBJ1-5, is DGGITQSPKYLFRKEGQNVTLSCEQNLNHDAMYWYRQDPGQGLRLIYYSQIVNDFQKGDIAEGYSVSREKKESFPLTVTSAQKNPTAFYLCASSPHLDRGDQPQHFGDGTRLSIL.

J is TRBJ2-2 and V is TRBV5-8, with 13 bases aligning to TRBD2. CDR3 length equals 18 residues. After removal of 3 bases from V and 3 bases from J, the junction contained 8 bases not matched to a gene. Germline V gives CDR1 SGHTS, CDR2 YDEGEE. For the CDR3, the DNA is TGTGCCAGCAGCTGGCCGACTAGCGGGAGGTTTGACACCGGGGAGCTGTTTTTT. Protein product: CASSWPTSGRFDTGELFF.

V and J are TRBV7-2 and TRBJ2-1; D is ambiguous. Looked up from germline, CDR1 is SGHTA and CDR2 is FQGNSA. This CDR3 has 14 amino acids. V was cut by 2 bases and J by 9 bases, with 14 bases left in between. The CDR3 sequence: CASSLTKLGGEQFF. CDR3 sequence (DNA): TGTGCCAGCAGCTTAACGAAGCTAGGCGGTGAGCAGTTCTTC.

The rearrangement joins TRBV27 to TRBJ1-2; a possible D gene is TRBD1 (6 bases). V was clipped by 3 bases and J by 2 bases, with 7 bases between them. The length of the CDR3 is 13 residues. Germline V gene lookup returns CDR1 MNHEY and CDR2 SMNVEV (reference sequence). The CDR3 region is CASSFRGNYGYTF. In nucleotides, the CDR3 is TGTGCCAGCAGTTTCAGGGGCAACTATGGCTACACCTTC.

The chain uses TRBV5-1 and TRBJ1-2; TRBD1 agrees at 8 bases. This CDR3 is 16 amino acids long. Germline loops: CDR1 SGHRS, CDR2 YFSETQ. Trimming removed 3 bases from V and 3 bases from J; junction bases left unmatched: 10. CDR3 sequence (DNA): TGCGCCAGCAGCTACCGGGACAGGACGAGGGACTATGGCTACACCTTC. Its protein product is CASSYRDRTRDYGYTF.

The CDR3 region has the DNA TGTGCCAGCAGCTTAGGTGTAGGGGGGGGGTCGGATGGCTACACCTTC. Protein product: CASSLGVGGGSDGYTF. The chain couples TRBV11-2 to TRBJ1-2, with a possible D match to TRBD1 (6 bases). The CDR3 extends over 16 amino acids. CDR1 SGHAT and CDR2 FQNNGV come from the germline V gene. Between the trimmed V and J ends, which lost 1 base and 6 bases, there was a span of 18 bases.

This sequence joins TRBV29-1 and TRBJ2-1; the match to TRBD1 covers 8 bases. Germline V gives CDR1 SQVTM, CDR2 ANQGSEA. The length of the CDR3 is 13 residues. Trimming at V came to 5 bases and at J to 6 bases, leaving 6 bases not matched to a gene. The CDR3 is CSVRTGKGNEQFF. CDR3 coding DNA: TGCAGCGTTAGGACAGGGAAGGGCAATGAGCAGTTCTTC.

The J gene is TRBJ2-5, the V gene TRBV5-6; perhaps TRBD2 as D (5 bases). From germline, CDR1 is SGHDT and CDR2 YYEEEE. V was pared by 0 bases and J by 4 bases, with 10 bases between. The CDR3 sequence is 14 residues long. The CDR3 DNA sequence: TGTGCCAGCAGCTTGGGGGCACTAGTAGAGACCCAGTACTTC. Encoded protein: CASSLGALVETQYF.

The chain is built from TRBV27 and TRBJ2-3; D perhaps matches TRBD2 (5 bases). The ends were cut back, 5 bases at V and 3 bases at J, with 12 bases in the middle. Germline CDR1 and CDR2: MNHEY and SMNVEV (reference sequence). CDR3 length: 14 residues. CDR3 protein: CASSLVLATDTQYF. The DNA of the CDR3 is TGTGCCAGCAGTCTCGTCTTAGCGACAGATACGCAGTATTTT.

The genes are TRBV5-1 and TRBJ2-2; a weak D match, TRBD1 (5 bases). V was pared by 1 base and J by 2 bases, with 12 bases between. Germline assignment: CDR1 SGHRS and CDR2 YFSETQ. This CDR3 comprises 16 residues. The CDR3 protein is CASSLILTANTGELFF. The DNA of the CDR3 is TGCGCCAGCAGCTTGATCTTGACAGCCAACACCGGGGAGCTGTTTTTT.

V gene TRBV4-2 combines with J gene TRBJ2-7; 11 bases are a match to TRBD1. The germline CDR1 and CDR2 sequences are LGHNA and YNFKEQ. There are 15 residues in the CDR3. V shed 4 bases and J 3 bases; nucleotides not matched to a gene: 5. The CDR3 loop reads CASSPGQGVGYEQYF. In nucleotides, the CDR3 is TGTGCCAGCAGCCCGGGACAGGGGGTCGGCTACGAGCAGTACTTC.

V and J are TRBV6-5 and TRBJ2-5; D possibly corresponds to TRBD1 (6 bases). V dropped 5 bases and J dropped 0 bases, with 13 bases sitting between them. Germline V CDR1 and CDR2: MNHEY, SVGAGI. The CDR3 runs 15 residues. CDR3 residues: CASSGNRDYQETQYF. CDR3 bases: TGTGCCAGCAGTGGCAACAGGGATTACCAAGAGACCCAGTACTTC.

The V call is TRBV9, the J call TRBJ1-4, with D possibly TRBD1 on 6 matching bases. This CDR3 is 15 amino acids long. V lost 0 bases and J lost 5, with 11 bases in between. CDR1 and CDR2 (germline): SGDLS, YYNGEE. CDR3 sequence: CASSVEGTLNEKLFF. CDR3 DNA sequence: TGTGCCAGCAGCGTAGAGGGGACACTGAATGAAAAACTGTTTTTT.

This sequence joins TRBV29-1 and TRBJ1-2; 7 nucleotides line up with TRBD1. Germline CDR1 is SQVTM and CDR2 is ANQGSEA. CDR3 length equals 13 residues. Losses at the gene ends were 5 bases for V and 2 bases for J; bases not matched to a gene: 5. The chain's CDR3 is CSVTGAVNYGYTF. The CDR3, as DNA: TGCAGCGTTACAGGGGCCGTAAACTATGGCTACACCTTC.

The CDR3 bases are TGTGCCAGCAGCTTCAGGGTAGGCGGGGGTTTCCATGAGCAGTTCTTC. This sequence encodes CASSFRVGGGFHEQFF. The chain carries TRBV5-5 and TRBJ2-1, with 7 bases lining up with TRBD2. The CDR3 extends over 16 amino acids. The trim removed 2 bases at V and 8 bases at J, leaving 13 bases unmatched. From germline, CDR1 is SGHKS and CDR2 YYEKEE (reference sequence).

This clone was observed a handful of times. V usage is TRBV7-9 and J usage is TRBJ1-1; 7 nucleotides align to TRBD1. J was trimmed by 4 bases and V by 2 bases; bases with no gene match: 4. The length of the CDR3 is 14 residues. Looked up from germline, CDR1 is SEHNR and CDR2 is FQNEAQ (reference sequence). In nucleotides, the CDR3 is TGTGCCAGCAGCTTACAAGGGGGCGGCACTGAAGCTTTCTTT. It codes for CASSLQGGGTEAFF.

J is TRBJ2-3 and V is TRBV19; unclear D gene. Trimming removed 5 bases at V and 0 bases at J, with 12 bases between. Germline V gene data show CDR1 as LNHDA and CDR2 as SQIVND (reference sequence). The CDR3 loop spans 15 amino acids. The CDR3 nucleotides are TGTGCCAGTAGTCCAATCCTAGTTAGCACAGATACGCAGTATTTT. Translated: CASSPILVSTDTQYF.

The chain employs TRBV7-3 and TRBJ2-1; 8 nucleotides agree with TRBD1. V lost 2 bases and J lost 4; bases outside the gene matches: 7. CDR3 length: 16 amino acids. Germline loops: CDR1 SGHTA, CDR2 FQGTGA. CDR3 residues: CASSLEGTGPYNEQFF. The CDR3 nucleotides read TGTGCCAGCAGCTTAGAAGGGACAGGTCCTTACAATGAGCAGTTCTTC.

V usage is TRBV9 and J usage is TRBJ1-6; possibly TRBD1 for D (6 bases). Germline V CDR1 and CDR2: SGDLS, YYNGEE. The length of the CDR3 is 14 residues. The V end was cut by 7 bases, the J end by 5 bases, with 13 bases between. DNA of the CDR3: TGTGCCAGCCGCCGACAGGATGATAATTCACCCCTCCACTTT. The encoded protein is CASRRQDDNSPLHF.